This TCR beta chain was sequenced during a study of blood T cell repertoires in COVID-19 (dated by TCRdb to 2019 to 2021). In terms of the full investigation: Samples covering the acute and convalescent phases of COVID-19 were provided by collaborators in the United States, Italy and Spain. The prospective study material was composed of cDNA or gDNA derived from T cells, B-cell-depleted T cells, or PBMCs. Deeply sampled blood TCRbeta repertoires from subjects exposed to, actively infected with, or recovered from COVID-19 were included in the dataset. The repertoires were released in a freely available public database meant as a resource for research on the immune response to SARS-CoV-2. The samples were drawn from the first 160 participants of the ongoing ImmuneRACE study and from 1,254 subjects provided by 6 global collaborators. Sample metadata almost always included a de-identified subject ID, COVID-19 status, age in years and sex. Where HLA class I and class II types were available, the types were taken from metadata supplied by the sample provider, not from assay-based typing. Beyond this particular receptor, the publication reports: Clinical and demographic metadata were provided uncurated, with the amount varying by source and participant.

Comment on this clone: Its antigen is not yet known. Per-nucleotide qualities are absent, and no much larger clonotype sits a single base away.

TCRbeta CDR3 regions were amplified from genomic DNA using the immunoSEQ Assay, a bias-controlled multiplex PCR. As for the original processing: The number of nucleated cells in each sample was estimated from the amplification of reference gene primers within the assay. To quantify the absolute abundance of each unique TCRbeta CDR3 rearrangement, sequence reads were collapsed and filtered. Productive Simpson clonality was computed per sample as the square root of Simpson's diversity index over productive rearrangements. TCRdb limited this immuneACCESS table to in-frame rearrangements with V and J called. A share of clones is missing; checked studies link under half to unresolved V genes, and the rest is unexplained. The V and J calls and clone size are taken from that table; D and trimming were inferred from the DNA. This sample gives fewer than 150,000 clones in total; 84% of them show up just once. The top ten hold under 9.5% of the sample.

CDR3 length: 16 amino acids, cysteine to phenylalanine. The retained sequence is limited to the CDR3, 48 bases, with the frame set at the first base. Ends trimmed: V by 5 bases, J by 4 bases; bases unmatched to a gene: 13. The germline V gene (reference sequence) yields MNHNY for CDR1 and SVGAGI for CDR2. Whole blood was collected in K2EDTA tubes by collaborating institutions according to the institutions' own protocols. For TCRbeta analysis, collaborators shipped samples as frozen whole blood, isolated PBMCs, or DNA extracted from either of those sample types. This chain joins TRBV6-6 to TRBJ1-2, and 7 junctional nucleotides match TRBD1. The specimen was peripheral blood. The receptor was isolated from an elderly woman in a cohort sampled during active or convalescent COVID-19. The DNA sequence is as follows: TGTGCCAGCAGTACCCATACAGGGGATGTCAGCTATGGCTACACCTTC. It translates to CASSTHTGDVSYGYTF.